This record concerns one T cell receptor beta chain sequence. The CDR3 runs 12 residues. Trimming cost V 2 bases and J 2 bases, with 5 bases left between them. Germline values: CDR1 GTSNPN, CDR2 SVGIG (reference sequence). The source of the sample is a study of control samples from healthy donors and cancer patients. Sequencing used immunoSEQ multiplex PCR; TCRdb keeps in-frame clones, though not all of them. The top ten clones hold 1.5% to 2% of a sample with about 36,000 clones, under 95% of them seen once. The chain couples TRBV30 to TRBJ2-3; D gene ambiguous. The sequenced material came from PBMCs. The clonotype comes from a middle-aged man with colorectal cancer. In DNA form, the CDR3 reads TGTGCCTGGAGTCAAAACACAGATACGCAGTATTTT. Translation: CAWSQNTDTQYF.